The text below deals with one T cell receptor beta chain. Here immunoSEQ multiplex PCR was the method, and the copy in TCRdb shows in-frame clones only, minus some. The sample shows 60,000 to 75,000 clones, approximately 91% of them seen only once. The data originate from a study of OX40 agonist ivuxolimab in advanced cancers. The sequence was collected from an adult with an advanced solid tumor such as melanoma, head and neck, liver or kidney cancer. Sequences were derived from CD4+ or CD8+ T cells sorted from blood, sampled in a trial of the OX40 agonist ivuxolimab.

The CDR3 spells CASKIRTLVYNEQFF. The CDR3 DNA follows: TGTGCCAGCAAAATACGGACTCTGGTTTACAATGAGCAGTTCTTC. The J gene is TRBJ2-1, the V gene TRBV28; weak D call: TRBD2 (5 bases). Trimming stripped 7 bases from V and 4 bases from J, with 17 bases between. CDR3 size: 15 residues. Germline V gene lookup returns CDR1 MDHEN and CDR2 SYDVKM.